The sequence of this TCR beta chain was determined in a study of T cells in Graves' hyperthyroidism and ophthalmopathy (dated by TCRdb to about 2019). A note on the overall study: Peripheral blood samples were taken at the time of initial diagnosis, prior to any treatment. TCR V-J signatures able to tell the groups apart were searched for in a discovery cohort of 95 or so patients, of whom more than 40 had Graves' ophthalmopathy and under 65 had stable Graves' hyperthyroidism. Prospective prediction of ophthalmopathy was tested in an independent validation cohort of fewer than 20 hyperthyroidism patients and 15 to 17 patients who later progressed to ophthalmopathy. For training and testing, the approximately 92 patients in the discovery cohort were randomly divided in a 7:3 ratio. In addition, the study compared T-cell repertoires in thyroid tissue and in blood from about six Graves' hyperthyroidism patients. Once sampling was done, hyperthyroidism patients were given methimazole at a starting dose of 30 mg daily, whereas ophthalmopathy patients were given high-dose intravenous methylprednisolone. According to the paper, TCR Vbeta CDR3 sequencing was carried out on 135 peripheral blood samples, which came from under 50 ophthalmopathy, some 73 hyperthyroidism and about 17 progressor patients.

From the cysteine up to the phenylalanine, the CDR3 has a length of 13 residues. Just the 39-base CDR3 DNA is kept, in frame starting at base 1. The germline V gene (reference sequence) yields DFQATT for CDR1 and SNEGSKA for CDR2. Overall results and qualifications from the work: A model built on a 13 V-J signature distinguished ophthalmopathy from stable hyperthyroidism, reaching 87.88% sensitivity and under 84% specificity in cross-validation and 80%/75% in testing. Most expanded thyroid clonotypes (frequency above 0.001) were also found in blood, which suggests that blood repertoires may mirror thyroid immune responses. In validation, the model predicted progression to ophthalmopathy a median of around 6.5 months before onset, with about 71% sensitivity and 72.22% specificity. Sample size was not statistically predetermined, and investigators were not blinded to group allocation.

TCR beta CDR3 regions were amplified from RNA transcripts. A first-round RT-PCR of the TCR CDR3 used the HTBI primer set with the Qiagen OneStep RT-PCR kit. Libraries were constructed in a second round of multiplex PCR, after which size selection and purification were carried out. Paired-end sequencing of the libraries was performed with 100 bp reads on an Illumina HiSeq2000. In the authors' own workflow: SOAPnuke was used to process the raw data, throwing out any read that contained adapters or uncalled bases, had a mean Phred below 15, or lacked an exact constant-primer or identifier match. COPE v1.2.5 was used to merge the high-quality paired reads, and each unique nucleotide sequence was defined as a clonotype. MiTCR v1.1 was used to align the clonotypes against IMGT TRBV, TRBD and TRBJ reference segments. The analysis included only V-J combinations with a frequency above 0.0001, which together covered around 99% of the repertoires. A TCS score was defined as the ratio between F50 (clonal expansion) and ExV (chaos), using BLOSUM62-based TCRdist between CDR3 peptides within each V-J. Welch's t-statistics and random forest reduced 500 to 650 V-J features to 13, which were used in a naive Bayes classifier (R e1071). The raw public reads went through TCRdb reprocessing: fastp at Q25, MiXCR clone calling, in-frame beta chains kept. Merged by CDR3 protein, the rows form single entries marked with the most common genes and DNA. The V and J calls and clone size come from TCRdb's table, not from the authors' own analysis. Present in this sample are about 350,000 distinct CDR3 sequences, about 15% of which were seen just once. The ten largest clones represent roughly 25% of the sample.

Graves' hyperthyroidism was defined as stable when no progression to ophthalmopathy occurred over 18 months of follow-up. Hyperthyroidism patients were newly diagnosed, had a disease duration of under 2 months, and were aged 18 to 65 years. Patients with uncontrolled infections, other autoimmune diseases, pregnancy or lactation were excluded. Diagnoses were based on clinical symptoms, serum thyroxine and TRAb, thyroid ultrasound and orbital computed tomography. Ficoll-Paque density gradient centrifugation was used to isolate PBMCs from 8.5 to 10 ml of fresh peripheral blood. Total RNA was extracted using Trizol reagent, and RNA quality was assessed on an Agilent 2100 Bioanalyzer. Comments on this clonotype: Its antigen has not been determined. A much larger clonotype is one base distant, so this may be a read error.

The material sequenced was blood. The origin of this receptor is a woman in her twenties or thirties with Graves' hyperthyroidism. The sequence links TRBV20-1 to TRBJ2-3, with TRBD2 identical over 7 junction bases. The CDR3 region: CSSTSDSTDTQYF. In nucleotides, the sequence is TGCAGCAGTACTAGCGATAGCACAGATACGCAGTATTTT.